This TCR beta chain emerged from a study of blood T cell repertoires in COVID-19. Study summary: T cells, B-cell-depleted T cells, or PBMCs supplied cDNA or gDNA.

In the authors' methods: Using reference gene primer amplification, nucleated cell counts were estimated. TCRdb's copy holds only in-frame clones and misses some; the assay was immunoSEQ multiplex PCR. V and J calls and clone size are given by that table; D and trimming were obtained from the DNA. The data hold approximately 22,000 clones, with around 92% observed a single time. The CDR3 sequence is 14 residues long. V shed 1 base and J shed 0 bases, with 7 bases lying between them. Germline-derived CDR1 and CDR2 are SGDLS and YYNGEE. The receptor's source is a man between 65 and 85 years old with active COVID-19. Sample: peripheral blood. The chain is built from TRBV9 and TRBJ1-2; no firm D call. DNA of the CDR3: TGTGCCAGCAGCGTATCATCAGCTAACTATGGCTACACCTTC. The encoded protein is CASSVSSANYGYTF.